Sequencing of this T cell receptor beta chain was carried out in a study of T cell responses to AZD1222 COVID-19 vaccine. Study-wide points: Spike as a whole was targeted by vaccine-associated CD4 TCRs, dominant at 160-218 and 743-854.

About this clone itself: Its cognate antigen is unknown.

CDR1 LNHNV and CDR2 YYDKDF come from the germline V gene (reference sequence). CDR3 size: 14 residues. V was trimmed by 0 bases and J by 13 bases, leaving 16 bases between them. Here immunoSEQ multiplex PCR was the method, and the copy in TCRdb shows in-frame clones only, minus some. The sample includes over 90,000 clones, 91% of them seen just once. This clonotype originated in an adult in good health. The chain employs TRBV15 and TRBJ2-1; no clear D. The sequencing here drew on peripheral blood, taken on day 0 of AZD1222 vaccination. The CDR3 region is CATSRDPFSSEQFF. DNA for the CDR3: TGTGCCACCAGCAGAGACCCCTTTAGCTCAGAACAGTTCTTC.